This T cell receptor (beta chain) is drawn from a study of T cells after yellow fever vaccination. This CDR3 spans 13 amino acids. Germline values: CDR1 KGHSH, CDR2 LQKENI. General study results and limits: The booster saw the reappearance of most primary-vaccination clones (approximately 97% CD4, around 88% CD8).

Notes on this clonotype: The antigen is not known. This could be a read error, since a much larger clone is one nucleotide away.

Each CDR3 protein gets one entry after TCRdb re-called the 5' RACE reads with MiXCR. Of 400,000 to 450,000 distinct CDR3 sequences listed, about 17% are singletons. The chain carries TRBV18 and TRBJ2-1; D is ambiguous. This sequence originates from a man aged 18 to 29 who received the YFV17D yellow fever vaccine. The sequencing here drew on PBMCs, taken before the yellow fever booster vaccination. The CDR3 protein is CASSPRDYNEQLF. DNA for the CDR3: TGTGCCAGCTCACCTAGAGATTACAATGAGCAGCTCTTC.